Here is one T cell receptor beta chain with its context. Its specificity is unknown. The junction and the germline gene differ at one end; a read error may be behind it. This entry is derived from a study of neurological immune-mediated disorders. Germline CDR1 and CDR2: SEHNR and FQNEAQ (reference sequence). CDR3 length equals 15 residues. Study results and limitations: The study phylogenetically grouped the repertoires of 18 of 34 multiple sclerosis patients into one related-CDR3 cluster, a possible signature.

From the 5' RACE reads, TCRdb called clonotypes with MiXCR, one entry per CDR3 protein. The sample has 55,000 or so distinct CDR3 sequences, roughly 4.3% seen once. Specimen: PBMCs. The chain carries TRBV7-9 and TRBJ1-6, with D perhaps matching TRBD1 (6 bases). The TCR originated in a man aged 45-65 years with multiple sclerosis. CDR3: CASSLREGGNSPLNF. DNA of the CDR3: TGTGCCAGCAGCTTACGGGAGGGGGGAAATTCACCCCTCAACTTT.